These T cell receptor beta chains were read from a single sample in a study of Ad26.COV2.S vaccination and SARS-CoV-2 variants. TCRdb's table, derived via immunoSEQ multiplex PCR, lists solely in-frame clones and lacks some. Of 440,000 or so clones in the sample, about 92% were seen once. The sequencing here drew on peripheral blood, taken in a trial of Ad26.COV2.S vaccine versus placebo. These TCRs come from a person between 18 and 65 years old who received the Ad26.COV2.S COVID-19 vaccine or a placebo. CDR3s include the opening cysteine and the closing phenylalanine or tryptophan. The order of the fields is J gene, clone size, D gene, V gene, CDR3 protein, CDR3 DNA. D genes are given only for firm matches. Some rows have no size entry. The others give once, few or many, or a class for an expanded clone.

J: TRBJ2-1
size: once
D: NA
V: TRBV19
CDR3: CASSIFQGTYNEQFF
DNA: TGTGCCAGTAGTATTTTTCAGGGGACCTACAATGAGCAGTTCTTC

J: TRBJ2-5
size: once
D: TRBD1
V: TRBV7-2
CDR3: CASSLARITAGTGGRETQYF
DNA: TGTGCCAGCAGCTTAGCGCGGATTACGGCTGGGACAGGGGGCCGGGAGACCCAGTACTTC

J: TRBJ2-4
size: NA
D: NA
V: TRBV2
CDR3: CASSARTENIQYF
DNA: TGTGCCAGCAGTGCCAGGACAGAAAACATTCAGTACTTC

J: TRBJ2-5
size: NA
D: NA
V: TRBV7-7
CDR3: CASSQQGRVWETQYF
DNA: TGTGCCAGCAGCCAACAGGGTCGGGTATGGGAGACCCAGTACTTC

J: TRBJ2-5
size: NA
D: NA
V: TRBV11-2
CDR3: CASSSSSAQYF
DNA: TGTGCCAGCAGCTCTTCCTCGGCCCAGTACTTC

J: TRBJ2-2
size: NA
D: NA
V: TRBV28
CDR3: CASSGTSALFF
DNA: TGTGCCAGCTCAGGGACCTCTGCGCTGTTTTTT

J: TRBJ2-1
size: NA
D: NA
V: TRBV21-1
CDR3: CASSTASLAGGLGEQFF
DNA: TGTGCCAGCAGCACGGCATCACTAGCGGGGGGGCTAGGTGAGCAGTTCTTC

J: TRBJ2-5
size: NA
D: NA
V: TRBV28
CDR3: CASRLQGAETQYF
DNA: TGTGCCAGCAGGCTACAGGGAGCAGAGACCCAGTACTTC

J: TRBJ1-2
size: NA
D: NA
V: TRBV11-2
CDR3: CASRGLTGGCTF
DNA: TGTGCCAGCAGGGGGCTGACGGGGGGTTGCACCTTC

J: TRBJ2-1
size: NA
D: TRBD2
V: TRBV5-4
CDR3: CASSLIHGARGGYNEQFF
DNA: TGTGCCAGCAGCTTGATCCACGGGGCGCGGGGGGGATACAATGAGCAGTTCTTC

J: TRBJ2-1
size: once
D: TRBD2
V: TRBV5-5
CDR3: CASSFTSRGGQNEQFF
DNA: TGTGCCAGCAGCTTTACCTCGCGGGGGGGCCAGAATGAGCAGTTCTTC

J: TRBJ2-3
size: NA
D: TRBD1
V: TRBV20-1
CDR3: CSASGQGSTDTQYF
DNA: TGCAGTGCTAGTGGACAGGGGAGCACAGATACGCAGTATTTT

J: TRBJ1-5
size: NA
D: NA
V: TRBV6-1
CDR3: CASSEEPLGGQPQHF
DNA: TGTGCCAGCAGTGAAGAACCGTTAGGGGGTCAGCCCCAGCATTTT

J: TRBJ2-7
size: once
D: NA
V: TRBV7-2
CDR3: CASSLRQGIAYEQYF
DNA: TGTGCCAGCAGCTTAAGGCAGGGGATAGCCTACGAGCAGTACTTC

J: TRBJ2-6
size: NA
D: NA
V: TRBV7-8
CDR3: CASSPQQLQYNVLTF
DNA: TGTGCCAGCAGCCCCCAACAGCTTCAATATAACGTCCTGACTTTC

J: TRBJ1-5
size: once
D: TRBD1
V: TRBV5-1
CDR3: CASSLGDRTSNQPQHF
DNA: TGCGCCAGCAGCTTGGGGGACAGAACTAGCAATCAGCCCCAGCATTTT

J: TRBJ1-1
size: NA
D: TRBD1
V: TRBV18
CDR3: CASSRTGGENTEAFF
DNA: TGTGCCAGCTCACGGACAGGGGGGGAGAACACTGAAGCTTTCTTT

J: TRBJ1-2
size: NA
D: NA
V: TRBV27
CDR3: CASSYLGQNPPSNYGYTF
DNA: TGTGCCAGCAGTTACCTCGGACAGAACCCACCTTCAAACTATGGCTACACCTTC

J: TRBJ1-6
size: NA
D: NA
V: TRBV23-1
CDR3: CASSQSGGRKYNSPLHF
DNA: TGCGCCAGCAGTCAATCGGGGGGCAGGAAATATAATTCACCCCTCCACTTT

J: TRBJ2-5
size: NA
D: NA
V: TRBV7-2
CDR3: CASSLGLNRAVVTQYF
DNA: TGTGCCAGCAGCTTAGGATTAAACAGGGCCGTGGTGACCCAGTACTTC

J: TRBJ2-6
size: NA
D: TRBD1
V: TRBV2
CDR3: CASSRRTGPSGANVLTF
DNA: TGTGCCAGCAGTAGACGGACAGGGCCCTCTGGGGCCAACGTCCTGACTTTC

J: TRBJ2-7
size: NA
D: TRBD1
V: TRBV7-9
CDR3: CASSPRPSDREYEQYF
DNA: TGTGCCAGCAGCCCAAGGCCCTCGGACAGGGAATACGAGCAGTACTTC

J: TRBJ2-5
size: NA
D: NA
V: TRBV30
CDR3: CAWSLGRGETQYF
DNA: TGTGCCTGGAGTCTGGGGCGCGGGGAGACCCAGTACTTC

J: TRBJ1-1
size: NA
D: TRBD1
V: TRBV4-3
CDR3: CASSQDPGGMTGGAYTEAFF
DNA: TGCGCCAGCAGCCAAGATCCCGGCGGAATGACAGGGGGCGCTTATACTGAAGCTTTCTTT

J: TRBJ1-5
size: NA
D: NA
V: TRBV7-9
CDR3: CASSKWSSTSNQPQHF
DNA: TGTGCCAGCAGCAAATGGTCCAGCACTAGCAATCAGCCCCAGCATTTT

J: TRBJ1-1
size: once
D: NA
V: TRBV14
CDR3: CASSQVLGGGDGKTEAFF
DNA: TGTGCCAGCAGCCAAGTACTTGGGGGGGGAGACGGAAAAACTGAAGCTTTCTTT

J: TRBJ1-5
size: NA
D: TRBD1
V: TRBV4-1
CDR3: CASSHMTGSNQPQHF
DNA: TGCGCCAGCAGCCATATGACAGGGAGCAATCAGCCCCAGCATTTT

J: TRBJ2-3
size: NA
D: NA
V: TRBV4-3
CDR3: CASSHGAGSGTDTQYF
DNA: TGCGCCAGCAGCCACGGCGCAGGGTCGGGGACAGATACGCAGTATTTT

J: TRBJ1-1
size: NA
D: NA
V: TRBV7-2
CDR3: CASSTRGGTEAFF
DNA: TGTGCCAGCAGCACCCGGGGGGGCACTGAAGCTTTCTTT

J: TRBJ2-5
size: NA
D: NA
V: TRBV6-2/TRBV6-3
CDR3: CASSYHPIVLGQQETQYF
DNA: TGTGCCAGCAGTTACCACCCTATTGTTCTAGGGCAGCAAGAGACCCAGTACTTC

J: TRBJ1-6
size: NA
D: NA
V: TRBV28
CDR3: CASRELLARRQRDSPLHF
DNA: TGTGCCAGCAGGGAGCTCCTCGCGCGACGACAGCGCGATTCACCCCTCCACTTT

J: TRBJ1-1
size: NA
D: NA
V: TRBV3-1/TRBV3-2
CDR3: CASSQAGYMNTEAFF
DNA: TGTGCCAGCAGCCAAGCAGGGTACATGAACACTGAAGCTTTCTTT

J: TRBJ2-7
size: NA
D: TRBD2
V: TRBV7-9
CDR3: CASSLGTSGAHSYEQYF
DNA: TGTGCCAGCAGCTTAGGGACTAGCGGGGCCCACTCCTACGAGCAGTACTTC

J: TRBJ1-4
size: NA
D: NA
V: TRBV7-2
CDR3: CASSPGQTATNEKLFF
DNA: TGTGCCAGCAGCCCTGGACAGACCGCAACTAATGAAAAACTGTTTTTT

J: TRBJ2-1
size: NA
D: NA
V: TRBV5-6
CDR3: CASSLRWGHGNEQFF
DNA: TGTGCCAGCAGCTTGAGATGGGGACACGGCAATGAGCAGTTCTTC